These T cell receptor beta chains were read from a single sample in a study of molecular identifiers for immune sequencing clone quantification. TCRdb re-analysed the PCR reads in MiXCR, keeping a single row per CDR3 protein. The sample lists approximately 680,000 distinct CDR3 sequences; around 25% were seen once. Sequencing was carried out using naive CD8+ T cells from blood, with Jurkat cell RNA spiked in. Receptor source: a human donor in good health. Some libraries in this study had Jurkat cell RNA spiked in. CDR3s include the opening cysteine and the closing phenylalanine or tryptophan. A D gene is named only where the DNA matches it firmly. Clone size appears in some rows only: once, few, many, or a class for an expanded clone.

TGCAGCGTTGGCCCCTCGTACGACAGGGTAGAATCGGATACGCAGTATTTT | CSVGPSYDRVESDTQYF | TRBD1 | TRBJ2-3 | TRBV29-1 | many
TGTGCCAGCAGTTACTCGTCCGGGGATAGCAATCAGCCCCAGCATTTT | CASSYSSGDSNQPQHF | - | TRBJ1-5 | TRBV6-2/TRBV6-3 | few
TGTGCCAGCAGTTACTCGAGAGGCGGGAGGGGATACAATGAGCAGTTCTTC | CASSYSRGGRGYNEQFF | TRBD2 | TRBJ2-1 | TRBV6-6 | few
TGTGCCAGCAGCACGGCTACGGGAGGGCGACACAATGAGCAGTTCTTC | CASSTATGGRHNEQFF | TRBD2 | TRBJ2-1 | TRBV11-2 | -
TGTGCCAGTAGTATCGTGGGACTAGCGGTAGATACGCAGCATTTT | CASSIVGLAVDTQHF | - | TRBJ1-5 | TRBV19 | -
TGTGCCAGCAGTTCACTCTTCGGACGGACGGAGCCTGAAACCTTC | CASSSLFGRTEPETF | - | TRBJ1-2 | TRBV28 | many
TGTGCCAGCAGTTTATTCTCGGGGGAGTTGGCCAAAAACATTCAGTACTTC | CASSLFSGELAKNIQYF | - | TRBJ2-4 | TRBV28 | many
TGTGCCAGTACGCCTAAACAGGGCCTGAACACTGCAGCTTTCTTT | CASTPKQGLNTAAFF | - | TRBJ1-1 | TRBV19 | -
TGCAGTGCTAGGCGGGAGGACTCCTACGAGCAGTACTTC | CSARREDSYEQYF | TRBD2 | TRBJ2-7 | TRBV20-1 | many
TGTGCCAGCAGCCTCCTACTAGCGGGAGACCCCGGGGAGCTGTTTTTT | CASSLLLAGDPGELFF | TRBD2 | TRBJ2-2 | TRBV13 | -
TGCGCCAGCAGTGAGTCTGGGGACAGGGGGCTCAGCACAGATACGCAGTATTTT | CASSESGDRGLSTDTQYF | TRBD1 | TRBJ2-3 | TRBV10-2 | many
TGTGCCAGCAATATTGTAGCCGGACGGCCCGGCCCAGATACCCAGTATTTT | CASNIVAGRPGPDTQYF | - | TRBJ2-3 | TRBV27 | -
TGTGCCAGCAGTACAGGGAATTTCGGATATGAGCAGTTCTTC | CASSTGNFGYEQFF | - | TRBJ2-1 | TRBV28 | -
TGTGCCTGGAGTGTGGGGACAGGGGGTTTCTACGAGCAGTACTTC | CAWSVGTGGFYEQYF | TRBD1 | TRBJ2-7 | TRBV30 | -
TGTGCCAGCAGTGCAGTATGGGGGCGGAACACTGCAGCTTTCTTT | CASSAVWGRNTAAFF | - | TRBJ1-1 | TRBV6-4 | -
TGTGCCAGTAGTAGCGGGGCAGGCAATCAGCCCCAGCATTTT | CASSSGAGNQPQHF | - | TRBJ1-5 | TRBV19 | few
TGCAGTGCTATATCCACAGATACGCAGTATTTT | CSAISTDTQYF | - | TRBJ2-3 | TRBV20-1 | few
TGCGCCAGCAGCCAAGGCCAGCTGGCACAATATGAAGCTTTCTTT | CASSQGQLAQYEAFF | - | TRBJ1-1 | TRBV4-1 | few
TGCGCCAGCAGCCCGACAGCCCCCACTGAAGCTTTCTTT | CASSPTAPTEAFF | - | TRBJ1-1 | TRBV4-1 | many
TGCGCCAGCAGCCAAGATCCCAGGGCCCCGAACACCGGGGAGCTGTTTTTT | CASSQDPRAPNTGELFF | - | TRBJ2-2 | TRBV4-1 | many
TGTGCCAGCAGCCTGCGACCGATTAGCACAGATACGCAGTATTTT | CASSLRPISTDTQYF | - | TRBJ2-3 | TRBV5-5 | many
TGTGCCAGTAGCCCGTACAAGACCAGCTGGAACACCGTGGAGCTGTTTTTT | CASSPYKTSWNTVELFF | - | TRBJ2-2 | TRBV19 | -
TGTGCTAGTGGTTCAGTACTAGATACGCAGTATTTT | CASGSVLDTQYF | - | TRBJ2-3 | TRBV12-5 | many
TGCGCCAGCGGAACAGGGTCGACAAACACCGGGGAGCTGTTTTTT | CASGTGSTNTGELFF | - | TRBJ2-2 | TRBV10-2 | -
TGCGCCAGCAGCCAAGATAGGGGTTTGAACACTGAAGCTCTCTTT | CASSQDRGLNTEALF | - | TRBJ1-1 | TRBV4-1 | -
TGTGCCAGCACCTGCGACGGGTTCTACGAGCAGTACTTC | CASTCDGFYEQYF | - | TRBJ2-7 | TRBV7-9 | few
TGTGCCAGCAGCCCTTGGGCGGGGGGGTCCCAAGAGACCCAGTACTTC | CASSPWAGGSQETQYF | TRBD2 | TRBJ2-5 | TRBV2 | -
TGTGCCAGCAGTCCTACCGGGACAGGGGAGAGTTTACCCCGCTGGAATCAGCCCCAGCATTTT | CASSPTGTGESLPRWNQPQHF | TRBD1 | TRBJ1-5 | TRBV6-5 | -
TGTGCCAGCAGCTTAGCCGGGGGTTCCCAAGAGACCCAGTACTTC | CASSLAGGSQETQYF | - | TRBJ2-5 | TRBV11-2 | many